The rows below give T cell receptor beta chains drawn from one sample of a study of shared clonotypes between healthy human individuals. The assay was immunoSEQ multiplex PCR, and TCRdb's table has in-frame clones only and misses some. The repertoire includes some 2.1 million clones, around 93% of them detected once, and more than 1.5% sits in the top ten. The specimen was naive CD8+ T cells from PBMCs. All receptors come from a young man in good health. Some clones in this sample may be carry-over from other donors' samples. CDR3s include the opening cysteine and the closing phenylalanine or tryptophan. The D gene is left open where the match is weak. Rows may omit the clone size; those that give it use once, few, many or a size class.

clone_size: .; v_call: TRBV27; j_call: TRBJ2-7; d_call: TRBD2; cdr3_nt: TGTGCCAGCAGTCCACTAGCGGGAGTTTCGTACGAGCAGTACTTC; cdr3_aa: CASSPLAGVSYEQYF
clone_size: .; v_call: TRBV5-1; j_call: TRBJ2-3; d_call: .; cdr3_nt: TGCGCCAGCAGCTTGGTCGCAGTTAGCACAGATACGCAGTATTTT; cdr3_aa: CASSLVAVSTDTQYF
clone_size: few; v_call: TRBV9; j_call: TRBJ1-1; d_call: .; cdr3_nt: TGTGCCAGCACCCCGGCGGGACACTTTCTGACTGAAGCTTTCTTT; cdr3_aa: CASTPAGHFLTEAFF
clone_size: once; v_call: TRBV27; j_call: TRBJ2-7; d_call: TRBD1; cdr3_nt: TGTGCCAGCAGTTTATTAGGGGGACAGGGGGTATACGAGCAGTACTTC; cdr3_aa: CASSLLGGQGVYEQYF
clone_size: .; v_call: TRBV15; j_call: TRBJ2-1; d_call: .; cdr3_nt: TGTGCCACCAAAAAGGGCCCAGGGGGGTACAATGAGCAGTTCTTC; cdr3_aa: CATKKGPGGYNEQFF
clone_size: once; v_call: TRBV27; j_call: TRBJ1-2; d_call: .; cdr3_nt: TGTGCCAGCAGTCCCCGATGGGGAAATGACTATGGCTACACCTTC; cdr3_aa: CASSPRWGNDYGYTF
clone_size: .; v_call: TRBV18; j_call: TRBJ2-7; d_call: TRBD1; cdr3_nt: TGTGCCAGCTCACCACTTTCTGGACAGGCAACCTACGAGCAGTACTTC; cdr3_aa: CASSPLSGQATYEQYF
clone_size: .; v_call: TRBV27; j_call: TRBJ2-5; d_call: .; cdr3_nt: TGTGCCAGCAGCAAACCTTACCAAGAGACCCAGTACTTC; cdr3_aa: CASSKPYQETQYF
clone_size: .; v_call: TRBV15; j_call: TRBJ1-2; d_call: .; cdr3_nt: TGTGCCACCAGCAGAGAACCCGATCCTAACTATGGCTACACCTTC; cdr3_aa: CATSREPDPNYGYTF
clone_size: .; v_call: TRBV7-9; j_call: TRBJ2-5; d_call: .; cdr3_nt: TGTGCCAGCAGAACTGGGGTGGAGGAGACCCAGTACTTC; cdr3_aa: CASRTGVEETQYF
clone_size: .; v_call: TRBV7-9; j_call: TRBJ2-6; d_call: TRBD2; cdr3_nt: TGTGCCAGCAGATCCAGCGGGGCTTTCTCTGGGGCCAACGTCCTGACTTTC; cdr3_aa: CASRSSGAFSGANVLTF
clone_size: .; v_call: TRBV30; j_call: TRBJ2-1; d_call: .; cdr3_nt: TGTGCCTGGAGCCAGACTACAGCCAATGAGCAGTTCTTC; cdr3_aa: CAWSQTTANEQFF
clone_size: once; v_call: TRBV29-1; j_call: TRBJ2-5; d_call: TRBD2; cdr3_nt: TGCAGCGTTGCCCCGACTAGCGGTCCCCAAGAGACCCAGTACTTC; cdr3_aa: CSVAPTSGPQETQYF
clone_size: .; v_call: TRBV5-4; j_call: TRBJ2-3; d_call: .; cdr3_nt: TGTGCCAGCAGCACGGGACCCCCGACGCAGTATTTT; cdr3_aa: CASSTGPPTQYF
clone_size: .; v_call: TRBV28; j_call: TRBJ1-1; d_call: .; cdr3_nt: TGTGCCAGCAGTTTCCTGGGGTCTGAAGCTTTCTTT; cdr3_aa: CASSFLGSEAFF
clone_size: .; v_call: TRBV27; j_call: TRBJ1-1; d_call: TRBD1; cdr3_nt: TGTGCCAGCAGTTCCACCGGACAGGGGAACACTGAAGCTTTCTTT; cdr3_aa: CASSSTGQGNTEAFF
clone_size: .; v_call: TRBV5-6; j_call: TRBJ1-2; d_call: .; cdr3_nt: TGTGCCAGCAGCTTGTGGGGTCCCGATGGCTACACCTTC; cdr3_aa: CASSLWGPDGYTF
clone_size: once; v_call: TRBV4-1; j_call: TRBJ2-1; d_call: .; cdr3_nt: TGCGCCAGCAGCCATCCCTCGTCTAGCAGCAATGAGCAGTTCTTC; cdr3_aa: CASSHPSSSSNEQFF
clone_size: .; v_call: TRBV9; j_call: TRBJ2-5; d_call: .; cdr3_nt: TGTGCCAGCAGCGAGGGACTGGCCTCCAGGGAGACCCAGTACTTC; cdr3_aa: CASSEGLASRETQYF
clone_size: once; v_call: TRBV27; j_call: TRBJ1-5; d_call: .; cdr3_nt: TGTGCCAGCAGTTTATCCCTTAATAGCAATCAGCCCCAGCATTTT; cdr3_aa: CASSLSLNSNQPQHF
clone_size: .; v_call: TRBV4-1; j_call: TRBJ2-7; d_call: TRBD2; cdr3_nt: TGCGCCAGCAGCAAGCGGGAGGGCCCCTACGAGCAGTACTTC; cdr3_aa: CASSKREGPYEQYF
clone_size: .; v_call: TRBV30; j_call: TRBJ2-7; d_call: .; cdr3_nt: TGTGCCTGGAGTCCCAAAATACAGGGATTCGACGAGCAGTACTTC; cdr3_aa: CAWSPKIQGFDEQYF
clone_size: .; v_call: TRBV4-1; j_call: TRBJ2-1; d_call: TRBD2; cdr3_nt: TGCGCCAGCAGCCAAGATTTAACTAGCGGGAGGGATGAGCAGTTCTTC; cdr3_aa: CASSQDLTSGRDEQFF
clone_size: .; v_call: TRBV10-3; j_call: TRBJ1-2; d_call: TRBD1; cdr3_nt: TGTGCCATCAGTGCCGACAGGGGGGCTGAAGACTATGGCTACACCTTC; cdr3_aa: CAISADRGAEDYGYTF
clone_size: .; v_call: TRBV19; j_call: TRBJ1-2; d_call: .; cdr3_nt: TGTGCCAGTAGTCCCCACAGAGACCCGTACGGCTACACCTTC; cdr3_aa: CASSPHRDPYGYTF
clone_size: .; v_call: TRBV12-5; j_call: TRBJ2-1; d_call: TRBD2; cdr3_nt: TGTGCTAGTGGCTCCCAAATCGGACTAGCGGGAGCCTACTACAATGAGCAGTTCTTC; cdr3_aa: CASGSQIGLAGAYYNEQFF
clone_size: .; v_call: TRBV4-1; j_call: TRBJ1-3; d_call: .; cdr3_nt: TGCGCCAGCAGCCGGGACGGGCGGTCTGGAAACACCATATATTTT; cdr3_aa: CASSRDGRSGNTIYF
clone_size: .; v_call: TRBV4-1; j_call: TRBJ2-1; d_call: TRBD2; cdr3_nt: TGCGCCAGCAGCCAAGATTCGGCGGGAGCAGTGGGAATCTACAATGAGCAGTTCTTC; cdr3_aa: CASSQDSAGAVGIYNEQFF
clone_size: .; v_call: TRBV9; j_call: TRBJ1-1; d_call: TRBD1; cdr3_nt: TGTGCCAGCAGCCCCCGGGGGACAGGGGTGAGGACTGAAGCTTTCTTT; cdr3_aa: CASSPRGTGVRTEAFF
clone_size: .; v_call: TRBV10-2; j_call: TRBJ2-6; d_call: .; cdr3_nt: TGCGCCAGCAGTGAACGCTCCTCTGGGGCCAACGTCCTGACTTTC; cdr3_aa: CASSERSSGANVLTF
clone_size: .; v_call: TRBV6-1; j_call: TRBJ1-4; d_call: .; cdr3_nt: TGTGCCAGCTTTGGGATAATGGGGGGGAATGAAAAACTGTTTTTT; cdr3_aa: CASFGIMGGNEKLFF
clone_size: .; v_call: TRBV28; j_call: TRBJ2-1; d_call: TRBD1; cdr3_nt: TGTGCCAGCACTCTTGCCGCCGGGACAGAAAAGTTCTTC; cdr3_aa: CASTLAAGTEKFF
clone_size: .; v_call: TRBV11-2; j_call: TRBJ2-2; d_call: .; cdr3_nt: TGTGCCAGCAGTTTCGTCCCCGGGGAGCTGTTTTTT; cdr3_aa: CASSFVPGELFF
clone_size: .; v_call: TRBV19; j_call: TRBJ1-5; d_call: .; cdr3_nt: TGTGCCAGTAGTATAAGGGACACTAATCAGCCCCAGCATTTT; cdr3_aa: CASSIRDTNQPQHF
clone_size: .; v_call: TRBV6-5; j_call: TRBJ2-7; d_call: TRBD1; cdr3_nt: TGTGCCAGCAGTCCGGGACAGGGGGCTAACGAGCAGTACTTC; cdr3_aa: CASSPGQGANEQYF
clone_size: once; v_call: TRBV29-1; j_call: TRBJ1-3; d_call: .; cdr3_nt: TGCAGCGTGGCGGCCCCGGGGGGCTTTGGAAACACCATATATTTT; cdr3_aa: CSVAAPGGFGNTIYF
clone_size: .; v_call: TRBV6-5; j_call: TRBJ1-6; d_call: .; cdr3_nt: TGTGCCAGCAGACCGACAGAAGGATGGAATTCACCCCTCCACTTT; cdr3_aa: CASRPTEGWNSPLHF
clone_size: .; v_call: TRBV9; j_call: TRBJ2-7; d_call: TRBD1; cdr3_nt: TGTGCCAGCAGCTTATGGACAGGAAGCGAGCAGTACTTC; cdr3_aa: CASSLWTGSEQYF
clone_size: .; v_call: TRBV29-1; j_call: TRBJ2-7; d_call: .; cdr3_nt: TGCAGCGTTGTCCGTAGGCTAGGGCCCGTCTACGGCGAGCAGTACTTC; cdr3_aa: CSVVRRLGPVYGEQYF
clone_size: .; v_call: TRBV28; j_call: TRBJ1-1; d_call: .; cdr3_nt: TGTGCGACGACCTACGGAGAGGGATACACTGAAGCTTTCTTT; cdr3_aa: CATTYGEGYTEAFF
clone_size: .; v_call: TRBV28; j_call: TRBJ1-5; d_call: .; cdr3_nt: TGTGCCAGCAGCAAGAATAGCAATCAGCCCCAGCATTTT; cdr3_aa: CASSKNSNQPQHF
clone_size: once; v_call: TRBV9; j_call: TRBJ2-1; d_call: .; cdr3_nt: TGTGCCAGCACTGAGTGGGACCGCTCCTACAATGAGCAGTTCTTC; cdr3_aa: CASTEWDRSYNEQFF
clone_size: .; v_call: TRBV7-6; j_call: TRBJ2-1; d_call: .; cdr3_nt: TGTGCCAGCAGCTTAGGATTGGCGGGATATCCCCACAATGAGCAGTTCTTC; cdr3_aa: CASSLGLAGYPHNEQFF
clone_size: .; v_call: TRBV27; j_call: TRBJ1-1; d_call: .; cdr3_nt: TGTGCCAGCAGTCCTGCCCGGGCCCCAGGGCATGAAGCTTTCTTT; cdr3_aa: CASSPARAPGHEAFF
clone_size: once; v_call: TRBV28; j_call: TRBJ2-3; d_call: TRBD1; cdr3_nt: TGTGCCAGCAGTGGGGGACAGGAGTGGCGGGGAAGCACAGATACGCAGTATTTT; cdr3_aa: CASSGGQEWRGSTDTQYF
clone_size: few; v_call: TRBV7-9; j_call: TRBJ2-7; d_call: TRBD1; cdr3_nt: TGTGCCAGCAGCCGAATCCCCGGGACAGGGAACGAGCAGTACTTC; cdr3_aa: CASSRIPGTGNEQYF
clone_size: .; v_call: TRBV5-1; j_call: TRBJ2-7; d_call: .; cdr3_nt: TGCGCCAGCAGCTTGGAATTCCCAAACTACGAGCAGTACTTC; cdr3_aa: CASSLEFPNYEQYF
clone_size: .; v_call: TRBV19; j_call: TRBJ1-5; d_call: TRBD1; cdr3_nt: TGTGCCAGTAGCGAATTTCCAGGGGGAGGTCAGCCCCAGCATTTT; cdr3_aa: CASSEFPGGGQPQHF
clone_size: once; v_call: TRBV11-2; j_call: TRBJ2-5; d_call: .; cdr3_nt: TGTGCCAGCAGCCCCCCAGGAGCGAGAGAAGAGACCCAGTACTTC; cdr3_aa: CASSPPGAREETQYF
clone_size: .; v_call: TRBV27; j_call: TRBJ2-7; d_call: .; cdr3_nt: TGTGCCAGCAGTTTGGGTACTACCTACGAGCAGTACTTC; cdr3_aa: CASSLGTTYEQYF
clone_size: .; v_call: TRBV6-6; j_call: TRBJ2-3; d_call: .; cdr3_nt: TGTGCCAGCAGTTTGGTCGCGTCGAAGAGCACAGATACGCAGTATTTT; cdr3_aa: CASSLVASKSTDTQYF
clone_size: .; v_call: TRBV28; j_call: TRBJ2-3; d_call: .; cdr3_nt: TGTGCCAGCAGCCCGGCTAGACCCCGTAGCACAGATACGCAGTATTTT; cdr3_aa: CASSPARPRSTDTQYF
clone_size: .; v_call: TRBV14; j_call: TRBJ2-1; d_call: TRBD1; cdr3_nt: TGTGCCAGCAGCCCTTACAGGGGGCTCAAGTTCTTC; cdr3_aa: CASSPYRGLKFF
clone_size: .; v_call: TRBV9; j_call: TRBJ2-3; d_call: .; cdr3_nt: TGTGCCAGCAGCCCCCGGCTGACCACAGATACGCAGTATTTT; cdr3_aa: CASSPRLTTDTQYF
clone_size: .; v_call: TRBV6-5; j_call: TRBJ1-1; d_call: .; cdr3_nt: TGTGCCAGCAGTTACTCCCCATCTTCCACTGAAGCTTTCTTT; cdr3_aa: CASSYSPSSTEAFF
clone_size: .; v_call: TRBV29-1; j_call: TRBJ2-1; d_call: .; cdr3_nt: TGCAGCGTTGAGGGGCTCTCCTACAATGAGCAGTTCTTC; cdr3_aa: CSVEGLSYNEQFF
clone_size: .; v_call: TRBV10-3; j_call: TRBJ1-3; d_call: TRBD1; cdr3_nt: TGTGCCATCAGTGAGTCAGGACAGGCGGGAAACACCATATATTTT; cdr3_aa: CAISESGQAGNTIYF